What follows is one T cell receptor beta chain and its context. These data originate in a study of T cell responses to AZD1222 COVID-19 vaccine. The protocol was immunoSEQ multiplex PCR, while the TCRdb copy is restricted to in-frame clones and leaves out a portion. The table records tens of thousands of clones, about 90% of them present only once. The CDR3 totals 13 residues. Trimming removed 1 base from V and 3 bases from J, with 9 bases in between. CDR1 and CDR2 from the germline V gene are SQVTM and ANQGSEA. Sequences were derived from peripheral blood, sampled on day 0 of AZD1222 vaccination. The source is an adult in good health. The gene calls are TRBV29-1 and TRBJ1-1; D call uncertain. CDR3 in amino acids: CSVEVVGDTEAFF. The CDR3 DNA reads as TGCAGCGTTGAAGTGGTAGGAGACACTGAAGCTTTCTTT.